This TCR beta chain was obtained from a study of vaccination effects on CD4 cells after COVID-19. In the ViraFEST assay, antigen-specific CD4+ clonotypes were identified by expansion after peptide-pool stimulation. Subsequent to a culture period of about ten days, CD4+ T cells were isolated. Vaccine administered to participants consisted of two doses of either BNT162b2 or mRNA-1273. According to the study, vaccine recipients showed no prior SARS-CoV-2 infection and negative nucleocapsid antibodies. Half-medium changes using IL-2 medium occurred on days 3 and 7. Study-wide points: Both infection-induced and vaccine-induced clones contracted markedly at late post-vaccination timepoints.

Remarks on this clone: Antigen: not known.

Assay: immunoSEQ multiplex PCR; the TCRdb copy retains only in-frame clones and omits some. The sample has about 31,000 clones, approximately 68% seen once; the top ten hold about 8.4%. The V end lost 5 bases, the J end lost 2 bases, and 11 bases lay between the germline ends. The length of the CDR3 is 15 residues. Germline V gene sequence: CDR1 SGHNT, CDR2 YYREEE (reference sequence). The chain couples TRBV5-4 to TRBJ1-6; D may be TRBD1 (5 bases). This receptor was identified in a human donor who received a COVID-19 vaccine. The input for sequencing was CD4+ T cells from PBMCs cultured with SARS-CoV-2 spike peptides, taken after COVID-19 vaccination. Here the CDR3 reads CASSTDSTYNSPLHF. The CDR3 region has the DNA TGTGCCAGCAGTACAGACAGCACCTATAATTCACCCCTCCACTTT. Full variable domain (rest looked up from reference TRBV5-4 and TRBJ1-6): ETGVTQSPTHLIKTRGQQVTLRCSSQSGHNTVSWYQQALGQGPQFIFQYYREEENGRGNFPPRFSGLQFPNYSSELNVNALELDDSALYLCASSTDSTYNSPLHFGNGTRLTVT.